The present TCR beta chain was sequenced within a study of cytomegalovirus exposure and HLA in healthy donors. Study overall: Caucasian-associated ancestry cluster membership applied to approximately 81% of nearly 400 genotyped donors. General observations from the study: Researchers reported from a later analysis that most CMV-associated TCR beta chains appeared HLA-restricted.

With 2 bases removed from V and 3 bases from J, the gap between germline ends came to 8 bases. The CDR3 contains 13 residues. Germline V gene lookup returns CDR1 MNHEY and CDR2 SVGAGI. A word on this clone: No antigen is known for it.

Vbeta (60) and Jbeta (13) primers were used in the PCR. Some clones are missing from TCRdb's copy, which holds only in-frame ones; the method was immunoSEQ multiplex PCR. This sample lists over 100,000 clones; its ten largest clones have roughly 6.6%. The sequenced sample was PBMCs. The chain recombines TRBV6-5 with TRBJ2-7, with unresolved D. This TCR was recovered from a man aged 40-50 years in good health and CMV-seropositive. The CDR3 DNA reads TGTGCCAGCAGTTACGCCACTAACTACGAGCAGTACTTC. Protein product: CASSYATNYEQYF.